The clone carrying this TCR beta chain came up many times. This CDR3 region has 15 residues. CDR1 SGDLS and CDR2 YYNGEE come from the germline V gene. After removal of 3 bases from V and 10 bases from J, the junction contained 13 bases not matched to a gene. The record originates from a study of T-cell memory formation after mild COVID-19. TCRdb redid the calling of the 5' RACE reads with MiXCR, one entry per CDR3 protein. This sample carries roughly 15,000 distinct CDR3 sequences, roughly a fifth of them seen once, and the ten largest clones take about 60%. V is TRBV9 and J is TRBJ2-1, with 7 nucleotides matching TRBD2. The TCR comes from a man aged 18 to 29 who had mild COVID-19 (a few samples of this study predate the infection). Cell type and time point are not known. Sequencing was carried out using PBMCs or a T cell subset sorted from them (not recorded which). The CDR3 bases are TGTGCCAGCAGCGCCCGACTAGCCCCTGGTACCGAGCAGTTCTTC. It codes for CASSARLAPGTEQFF.